Listed here are 9 T cell receptor beta chains from one sample, sequenced in a study of T cells in Graves' hyperthyroidism and ophthalmopathy (dated by TCRdb to between 2018 and 2021). Libraries were constructed by multiplex PCR. The sequencer listed for this sample is Illumina HiSeq 2000. The TCR beta CDR3 regions were amplified from the RNA transcripts. The first round of RT-PCR for the TCR CDR3 was performed with the HTBI primer set and the Qiagen OneStep RT-PCR kit. The public reads were reanalyzed by TCRdb: fastp trimming at Q25, MiXCR alignment, in-frame beta chains only. Entries that share a CDR3 protein sequence are merged under the most common genes and DNA. This sample lists 490,000 or so distinct CDR3 sequences; 15% to 20% were detected once. The ten largest clones represent approximately 30% of the sample. Sample: blood. The receptors shown here come from a woman in her 30s with Graves' ophthalmopathy.

V is TRBV10-3 and J is TRBJ2-3; 8 bases agree with TRBD1. This CDR3 has 13 amino acids. V gave up 4 bases and J gave up 3 bases; unmatched junction bases: 0. In germline, CDR1 is ENHRY, CDR2 SYGVKD. The DNA for the CDR3 is TGTGCCATCAGTGGGGACAGGACAGATACGCAGTATTTT. This codes for CAISGDRTDTQYF.

The chain carries TRBV7-9 and TRBJ2-7; the D is unclear. The CDR3 runs to 12 residues. Trimming cost V 4 bases and J 3 bases, with 7 bases left between them. Germline loops: CDR1 SEHNR, CDR2 FQNEAQ (reference sequence). The CDR3 sequence: CASSSANYEQYF. DNA for the CDR3: TGTGCCAGCAGCTCAGCTAACTACGAGCAGTACTTC.

CDR3 DNA: TGCAGTGCCACCTCGCGACGGCGGAGCTACGAGCAGTACTTC. The encoded protein is CSATSRRRSYEQYF. The genes are TRBV20-1 and TRBJ2-7; D remains ambiguous. Per germline, CDR1 DFQATT and CDR2 SNEGSKA (reference sequence). V was trimmed by 6 bases and J by 3 bases, leaving 18 bases between them. The CDR3 contains 14 residues.

This clonotype was observed a few times. The chain links TRBV14 to TRBJ1-2; D gene uncertain. Germline-derived CDR1 and CDR2 are SGHDN and FVKESK. The CDR3 is made up of 15 amino acids. V was pared by 0 bases and J by 2 bases, with 10 bases between. CDR3 residues: CASSQDRVRNYGYTF. The CDR3 bases are TGTGCCAGCAGCCAAGACCGGGTCAGGAACTATGGCTACACCTTC.

This clonotype was recorded many times. This chain uses TRBV5-6 with TRBJ2-5, with 14 positions matching TRBD2. The CDR3 consists of 16 residues. Losses at the gene ends were 3 bases for V and 4 bases for J; bases not matched to a gene: 5. Germline V gene data show CDR1 as SGHDT and CDR2 as YYEEEE. The CDR3 sequence is CASSSPGLAGAETQYF. The CDR3 DNA reads as TGTGCCAGCAGCTCGCCGGGACTAGCGGGAGCAGAGACCCAGTACTTC.

This clonotype occurred many times. V gene TRBV2 combines with J gene TRBJ2-3; D might be TRBD1 or TRBD2, each matching 7 bases. Trimming removed 4 bases at V and 3 bases at J, with 17 bases between. Germline-derived CDR1 and CDR2 are SNHLY and FYNNEI. The CDR3 runs to 16 residues. The CDR3 DNA follows: TGTGCCAGCAGTGCCTCAGGGGGGGGGGTTACAGATACGCAGTATTTT. It codes for CASSASGGGVTDTQYF.

This chain links TRBV20-1 with TRBJ2-5, with 8 bases matching TRBD1. Trimming took 4 bases from V and 3 from J; bases not matched to a gene: 10. The germline gives CDR1 DFQATT, CDR2 SNEGSKA (reference sequence). This CDR3 is built from 15 residues. CDR3 loop: CSATWTGPREETQYF. The CDR3 nucleotides are TGCAGTGCTACTTGGACAGGGCCTCGGGAAGAGACCCAGTACTTC.

This clonotype was observed many times. The chain links TRBV6-2 or TRBV6-3 to TRBJ1-5; maybe TRBD1 (6 bases). Trimming cost V 0 bases and J 1 base, with 7 bases left between them. The CDR3 runs 15 residues. The germline V gene has CDR1 MNHEY and CDR2 SVGEGT. The CDR3 nucleotides are TGTGCCAGCAGTTACTCAGGACAGAGCAATCAGCCCCAGCATTTT. This codes for CASSYSGQSNQPQHF.

This clonotype was seen only a few times. This chain uses TRBV7-6 with TRBJ2-1; 13 bases fit TRBD2. CDR3 length equals 17 residues. The V segment lost 4 bases and the J segment 8 bases; nucleotides outside the gene matches: 11. Germline CDR1 is SGHVS and CDR2 is FNYEAQ. The CDR3 DNA follows: TGTGCCAGCAGCTACTCACTAGCGGGAGGGCTTTTTGATGAGCAGTTCTTC. This gives the protein CASSYSLAGGLFDEQFF.